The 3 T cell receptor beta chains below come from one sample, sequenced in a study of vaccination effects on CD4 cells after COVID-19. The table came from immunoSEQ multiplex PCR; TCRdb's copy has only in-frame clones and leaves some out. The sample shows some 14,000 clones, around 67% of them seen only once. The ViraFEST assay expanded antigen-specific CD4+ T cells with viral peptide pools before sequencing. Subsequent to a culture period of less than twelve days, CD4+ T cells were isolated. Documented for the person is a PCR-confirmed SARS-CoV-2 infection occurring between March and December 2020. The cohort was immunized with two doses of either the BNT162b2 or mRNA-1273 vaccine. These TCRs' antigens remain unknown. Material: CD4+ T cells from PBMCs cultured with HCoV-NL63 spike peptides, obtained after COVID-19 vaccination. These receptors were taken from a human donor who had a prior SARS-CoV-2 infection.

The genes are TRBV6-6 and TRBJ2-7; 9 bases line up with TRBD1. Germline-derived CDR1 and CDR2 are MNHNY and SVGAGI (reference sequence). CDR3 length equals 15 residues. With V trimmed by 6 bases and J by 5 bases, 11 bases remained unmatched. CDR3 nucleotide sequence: TGTGCCAGCAGCCACCGGGACAGGGTGAGGCACGAGCAGTACTTC. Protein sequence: CASSHRDRVRHEQYF.

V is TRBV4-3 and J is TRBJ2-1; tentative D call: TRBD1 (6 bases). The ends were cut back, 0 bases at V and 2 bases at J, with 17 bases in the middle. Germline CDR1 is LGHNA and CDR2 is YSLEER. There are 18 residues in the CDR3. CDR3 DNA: TGCGCCAGCAGCCAAGAGCAGACGGACAGATCGACCTACAATGAGCAGTTCTTC. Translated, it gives CASSQEQTDRSTYNEQFF.

The CDR3 loop is CASSLEDGTGSGYTF. The CDR3 region has the DNA TGCGCCAGCAGCTTGGAGGACGGGACAGGGAGTGGCTACACCTTC. The chain carries TRBV5-1 and TRBJ1-2, with 9 bases that match TRBD1. The CDR3 covers 15 residues. J gave up 7 bases and V 0 bases, and 7 bases lay outside the gene matches. Germline V gene sequence: CDR1 SGHRS, CDR2 YFSETQ.